This T cell receptor (beta chain) was captured by sequencing in a study of blood T cell repertoires in COVID-19. Assay used: immunoSEQ multiplex PCR; TCRdb lists only in-frame clones, some missing. The sample holds a few hundred thousand clones, 85% to 90% seen once. In germline, CDR1 is LNHDA, CDR2 SQIVND (reference sequence). CDR3 length equals 17 residues. Trimming removed 0 bases from V and 6 bases from J; junction bases left unmatched: 12. The chain uses TRBV19 and TRBJ2-5, with 8 positions matching TRBD2. This sequence was found in a woman aged 45-65 years with active or convalescent COVID-19. Sequenced: peripheral blood. Here the CDR3 reads CASSIDRASGLMQTQYF. CDR3 nucleotide sequence: TGTGCCAGTAGTATAGATAGGGCTAGCGGGCTCATGCAGACCCAGTACTTC.